This is a list of T cell receptor beta chains from one sample in a study of shared clonotypes between healthy human individuals. Some clones are missing from TCRdb's copy, which holds only in-frame ones; the method was immunoSEQ multiplex PCR. The data contain about 2 million clones, over 85% of them singletons. The sequenced sample was naive CD8+ T cells sorted from blood. The receptor source for this set is a man younger than 30 in good health. The CDR3 runs from the conserved cysteine through the conserved F or W. D genes are given only for firm matches. The size of a clone is reported for some rows only, either as once, few or many, or as a class for expanded clones.

j_call	v_call	d_call	clone_size	cdr3_nt	cdr3_aa
TRBJ2-7	TRBV2	TRBD2	-	TGTGCCAGCAGGATCCTGCCACTAGCGGAGACCTACGAGCAGTACTTC	CASRILPLAETYEQYF
TRBJ2-7	TRBV7-9	-	-	TGTGCCAGCAGCTCAATCTTGACAGGCCCGGGCTACGAGCAGTACTTC	CASSSILTGPGYEQYF
TRBJ2-3	TRBV2	TRBD2	-	TGTGCCAGCAGTGACGGGACTAGCGGGGGTGATACGCAGTATTTT	CASSDGTSGGDTQYF
TRBJ2-5	TRBV7-2	TRBD2	-	TGTGCCAGCACCTTGACTAGCGGGAGGGCCGAGGAGACCCAGTACTTC	CASTLTSGRAEETQYF
TRBJ2-2	TRBV5-4	-	-	TGTGCCAGCAGCTTGGCAGCAACCGGGGAGCTGTTTTTT	CASSLAATGELFF
TRBJ2-7	TRBV30	-	few	TGTGCCTGGAGTGTAGACGGATCCTACGAGCAGTACTTC	CAWSVDGSYEQYF
TRBJ1-2	TRBV18	-	-	TGTGCCAGCTCACCGGCGGGGGACTATGGCTACACCTTC	CASSPAGDYGYTF
TRBJ2-1	TRBV6-1	-	once	TGTGCCAGCAGTGAGGGGGGGCATGTCTACAATGAGCAGTTCTTC	CASSEGGHVYNEQFF
TRBJ1-2	TRBV10-3	-	-	TGTGCCATCAGTGGTCCTTTCGGCTACACCTTC	CAISGPFGYTF
TRBJ2-1	TRBV6-6	-	-	TGTGCCAGCAGCCCCCTTGGGGGGAGTAATGAGCAGTTCTTC	CASSPLGGSNEQFF
TRBJ2-1	TRBV27	-	-	TGTGCCACTCGGGGCTCCTACAATGAGCAGTTCTTC	CATRGSYNEQFF
TRBJ1-6	TRBV19	-	few	TGTGCCAGTAGTGATAGAGGGGTAAATTCACCCCTCCACTTT	CASSDRGVNSPLHF
TRBJ2-7	TRBV21-1	-	-	TGTGCCAGCACAACAGGGTCGTACGAGCAGTACTTC	CASTTGSYEQYF
TRBJ2-5	TRBV4-2	TRBD2	-	TGTGCCAGCAGCCAAGACGAGACTAGCTTACGGGGAGAGACCCAGTACTTC	CASSQDETSLRGETQYF